These T cell receptor beta chains were read from a single sample in a study of blood T cell repertoires in COVID-19. Sequencing was performed with immunoSEQ multiplex PCR; in TCRdb, only in-frame clones are kept and a portion is missing. The profile shows approximately 500,000 clones, approximately 88% of them singletons. Source material: peripheral blood. The receptors were sampled from a woman aged 45-65 years with COVID-19, enrolled during active disease. CDR3s include the opening cysteine and the closing phenylalanine or tryptophan. The order of the fields is D gene, J gene, V gene, clone size, CDR3 protein, CDR3 DNA. The D gene is left open where the match is weak. The size field is filled for only some rows; it gives once, few, many or a size class.

d_gene: TRBD2
j_gene: TRBJ2-1
v_gene: TRBV5-1
abundance: once
CDR3aa: CASSSLSGGYWNEQFF
CDR3nt: TGCGCCAGCAGCTCACTTAGCGGGGGGTACTGGAATGAGCAGTTCTTC

d_gene: -
j_gene: TRBJ1-2
v_gene: TRBV30
abundance: -
CDR3aa: CAWSVLPGDGYTF
CDR3nt: TGTGCCTGGAGTGTCCTCCCGGGGGATGGCTACACCTTC

d_gene: -
j_gene: TRBJ1-1
v_gene: TRBV19
abundance: -
CDR3aa: CASSSVEAFF
CDR3nt: TGTGCCAGTAGTTCCGTTGAAGCTTTCTTT

d_gene: -
j_gene: TRBJ1-5
v_gene: TRBV25-1
abundance: -
CDR3aa: CASLYSNQPQHF
CDR3nt: TGTGCCAGCCTTTATAGCAATCAGCCCCAGCATTTT

d_gene: TRBD2
j_gene: TRBJ2-3
v_gene: TRBV4-2
abundance: once
CDR3aa: CASSRLAGTSTDTQYF
CDR3nt: TGTGCCAGCAGCCGACTAGCGGGGACTAGCACAGATACGCAGTATTTT

d_gene: TRBD2
j_gene: TRBJ2-7
v_gene: TRBV28
abundance: -
CDR3aa: CASSSPSGTSGLSYEQCF
CDR3nt: TGTGCCAGCAGTTCCCCATCAGGGACTAGCGGGCTCTCCTACGAGCAGTGCTTC

d_gene: -
j_gene: TRBJ2-2
v_gene: TRBV10-3
abundance: -
CDR3aa: CAISTNTGELFF
CDR3nt: TGTGCCATCAGTACAAACACCGGGGAGCTGTTTTTT

d_gene: -
j_gene: TRBJ2-3
v_gene: TRBV19
abundance: -
CDR3aa: CASSSRDTQYF
CDR3nt: TGTGCCAGTAGTTCCCGAGATACGCAGTATTTT

d_gene: -
j_gene: TRBJ1-6
v_gene: TRBV25-1
abundance: -
CDR3aa: CASSDSTGGNSPLHF
CDR3nt: TGTGCCAGCAGTGATTCGACAGGAGGCAATTCACCCCTCCACTTT

d_gene: -
j_gene: TRBJ1-5
v_gene: TRBV30
abundance: -
CDR3aa: CAWQGLGGNQPQHF
CDR3nt: TGTGCCTGGCAGGGCCTAGGGGGCAATCAGCCCCAGCATTTT